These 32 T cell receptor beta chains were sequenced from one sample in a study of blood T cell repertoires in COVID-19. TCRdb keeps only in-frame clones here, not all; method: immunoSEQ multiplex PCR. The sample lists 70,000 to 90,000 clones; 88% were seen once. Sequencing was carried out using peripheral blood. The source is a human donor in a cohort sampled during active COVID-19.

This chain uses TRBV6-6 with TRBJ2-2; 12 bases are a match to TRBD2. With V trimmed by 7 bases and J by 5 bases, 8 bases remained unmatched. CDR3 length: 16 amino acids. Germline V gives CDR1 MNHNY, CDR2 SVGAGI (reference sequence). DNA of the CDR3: TGTGCCAGCATTAGACTAGCGGGGGAAGGGACCGGGGAGCTGTTTTTT. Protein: CASIRLAGEGTGELFF.

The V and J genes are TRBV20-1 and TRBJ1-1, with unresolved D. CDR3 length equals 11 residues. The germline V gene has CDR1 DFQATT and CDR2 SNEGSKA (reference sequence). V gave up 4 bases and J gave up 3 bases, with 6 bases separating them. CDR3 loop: CSAKSDTEAFF. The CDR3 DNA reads TGCAGTGCTAAATCCGACACTGAAGCTTTCTTT.

The CDR3 DNA follows: TGTGCCAGCAGTTCGACAGGGGACAAAAACATTCAGTACTTC. It yields the protein CASSSTGDKNIQYF. V is TRBV28 and J is TRBJ2-4; 8 positions match TRBD1. After removal of 4 bases from V and 3 bases from J, the junction contained 2 bases not matched to a gene. The CDR3 spans 14 residues. Germline V gene data show CDR1 as MDHEN and CDR2 as SYDVKM.

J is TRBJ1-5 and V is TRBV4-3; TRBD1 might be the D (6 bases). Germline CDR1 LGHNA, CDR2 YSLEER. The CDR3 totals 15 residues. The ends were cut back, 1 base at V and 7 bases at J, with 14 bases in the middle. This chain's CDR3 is CASSQVAGARQPQHF. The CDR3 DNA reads TGCGCCAGCAGCCAAGTAGCAGGGGCACGACAGCCCCAGCATTTT.

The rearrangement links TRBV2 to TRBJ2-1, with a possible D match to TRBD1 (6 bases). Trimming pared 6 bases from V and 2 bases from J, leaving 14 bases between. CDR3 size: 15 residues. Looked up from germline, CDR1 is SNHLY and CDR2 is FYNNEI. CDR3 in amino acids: CASSPRGGPYNEQFF. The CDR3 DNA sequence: TGTGCCAGCAGCCCCAGGGGCGGTCCCTACAATGAGCAGTTCTTC.

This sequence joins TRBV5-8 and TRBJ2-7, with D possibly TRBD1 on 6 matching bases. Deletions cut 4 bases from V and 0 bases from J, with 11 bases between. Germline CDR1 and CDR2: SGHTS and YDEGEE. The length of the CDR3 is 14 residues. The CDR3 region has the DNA TGTGCCAGCAGCCCCAGGGGCATCTCCTACGAGCAGTACTTC. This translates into CASSPRGISYEQYF.

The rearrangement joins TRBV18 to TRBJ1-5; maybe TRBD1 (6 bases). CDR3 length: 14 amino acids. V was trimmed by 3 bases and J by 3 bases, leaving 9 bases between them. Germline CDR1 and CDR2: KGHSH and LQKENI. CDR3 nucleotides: TGTGCCAGCTCACCGACAGGTTTCAATCAGCCCCAGCATTTT. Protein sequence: CASSPTGFNQPQHF.

CDR3 nucleotide sequence: TGCGCCAGCAGCTTGGCGGGGAGGGAAGGCTACACCTTC. This gives the protein CASSLAGREGYTF. The chain couples TRBV5-1 to TRBJ1-2; no firm D call. The CDR3 length is 13 residues. Trimming stripped 0 bases from V and 8 bases from J, with 11 bases between. CDR1 and CDR2 (germline): SGHRS, YFSETQ.

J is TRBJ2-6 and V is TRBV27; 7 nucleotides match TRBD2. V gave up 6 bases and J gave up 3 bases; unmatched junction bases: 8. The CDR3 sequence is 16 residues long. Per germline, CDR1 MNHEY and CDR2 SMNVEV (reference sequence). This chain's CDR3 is CASRGGGTRGANVLTF. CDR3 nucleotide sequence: TGTGCCAGCAGGGGGGGAGGGACTCGTGGGGCCAACGTCCTGACTTTC.

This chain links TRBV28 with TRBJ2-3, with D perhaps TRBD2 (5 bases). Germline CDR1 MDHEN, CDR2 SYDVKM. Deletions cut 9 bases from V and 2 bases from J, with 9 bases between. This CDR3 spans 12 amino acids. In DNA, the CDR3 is TGTGCCAGTCGAGGGTCCACAGATACGCAGTATTTT. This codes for CASRGSTDTQYF.

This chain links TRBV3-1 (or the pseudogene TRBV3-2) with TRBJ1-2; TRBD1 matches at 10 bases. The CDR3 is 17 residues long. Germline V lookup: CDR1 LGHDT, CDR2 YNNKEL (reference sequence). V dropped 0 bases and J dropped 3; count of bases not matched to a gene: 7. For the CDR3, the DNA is TGTGCCAGCAGCCAAGAGGGGCGGGGGACAGGGGACTATGGCTACACCTTC. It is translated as CASSQEGRGTGDYGYTF.

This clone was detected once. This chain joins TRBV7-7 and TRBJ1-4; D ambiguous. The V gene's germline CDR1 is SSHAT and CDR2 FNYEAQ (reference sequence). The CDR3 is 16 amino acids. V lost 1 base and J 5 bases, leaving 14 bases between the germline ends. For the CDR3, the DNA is TGTGCCAGCAGCTTAGTGGTCGGACGGGAGAATGAAAAACTGTTTTTT. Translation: CASSLVVGRENEKLFF.

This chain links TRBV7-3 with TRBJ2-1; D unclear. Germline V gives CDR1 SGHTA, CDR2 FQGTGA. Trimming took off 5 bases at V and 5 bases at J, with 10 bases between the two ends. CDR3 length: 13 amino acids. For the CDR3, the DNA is TGTGCCAGCAGCCCCGACCGGGACAATGAGCAGTTCTTC. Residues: CASSPDRDNEQFF. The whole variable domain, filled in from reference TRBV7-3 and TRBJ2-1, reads GAGVSQTPSNKVTEKGKYVELRCDPISGHTALYWYRQSLGQGPEFLIYFQGTGAADDSGLPNDRFFAVRPEGSVSTLKIQRTERGDSAVYLCASSPDRDNEQFFGPGTRLTVL.

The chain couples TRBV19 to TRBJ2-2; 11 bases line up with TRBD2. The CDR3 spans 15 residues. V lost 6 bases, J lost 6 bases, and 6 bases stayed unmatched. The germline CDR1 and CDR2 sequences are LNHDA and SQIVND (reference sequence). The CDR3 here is CASSPSGRPPGELFF. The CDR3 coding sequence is TGTGCCAGTAGCCCTAGCGGGAGGCCTCCCGGGGAGCTGTTTTTT.

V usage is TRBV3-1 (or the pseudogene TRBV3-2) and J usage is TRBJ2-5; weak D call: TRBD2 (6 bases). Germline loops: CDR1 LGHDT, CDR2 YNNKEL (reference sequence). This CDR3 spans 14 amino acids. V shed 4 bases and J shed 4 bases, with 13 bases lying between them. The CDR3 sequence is CASSPADGRETQYF. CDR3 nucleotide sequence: TGTGCCAGCAGCCCTGCCGACGGGAGAGAGACCCAGTACTTC.

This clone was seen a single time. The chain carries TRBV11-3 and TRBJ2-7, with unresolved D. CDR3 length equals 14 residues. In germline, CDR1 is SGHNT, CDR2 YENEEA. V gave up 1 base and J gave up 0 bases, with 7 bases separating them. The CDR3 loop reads CASSLGSSSYEQYF. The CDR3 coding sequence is TGTGCCAGCAGCTTAGGGAGCTCCTCCTACGAGCAGTACTTC.

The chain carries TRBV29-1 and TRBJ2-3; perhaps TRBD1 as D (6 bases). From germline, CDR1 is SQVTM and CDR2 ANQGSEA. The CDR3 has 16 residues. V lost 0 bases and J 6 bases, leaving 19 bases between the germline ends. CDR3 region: CSVEDRLAGVSDTQYF. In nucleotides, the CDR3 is TGCAGCGTTGAAGACCGGCTCGCAGGGGTTTCGGATACGCAGTATTTT.

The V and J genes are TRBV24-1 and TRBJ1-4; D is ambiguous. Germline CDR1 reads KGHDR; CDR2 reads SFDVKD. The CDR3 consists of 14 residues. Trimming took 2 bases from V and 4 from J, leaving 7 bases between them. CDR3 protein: CATSDSGVNEKLFF. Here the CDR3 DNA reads TGTGCCACCAGTGATTCCGGAGTTAATGAAAAACTGTTTTTT.

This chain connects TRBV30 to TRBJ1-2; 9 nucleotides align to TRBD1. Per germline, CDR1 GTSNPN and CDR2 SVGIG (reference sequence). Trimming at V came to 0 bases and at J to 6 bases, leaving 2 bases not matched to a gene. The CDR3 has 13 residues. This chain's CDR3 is CAWSVRTGDGYTF. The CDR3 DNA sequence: TGTGCCTGGAGTGTCCGGACAGGGGATGGCTACACCTTC.

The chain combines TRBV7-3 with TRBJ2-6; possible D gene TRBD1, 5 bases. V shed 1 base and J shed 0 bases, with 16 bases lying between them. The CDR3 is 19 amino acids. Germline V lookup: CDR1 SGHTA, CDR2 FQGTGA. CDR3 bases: TGTGCCAGCAGCTTAAAAGGGGCAGGGCCAACCTCTGGGGCCAACGTCCTGACTTTC. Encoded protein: CASSLKGAGPTSGANVLTF.

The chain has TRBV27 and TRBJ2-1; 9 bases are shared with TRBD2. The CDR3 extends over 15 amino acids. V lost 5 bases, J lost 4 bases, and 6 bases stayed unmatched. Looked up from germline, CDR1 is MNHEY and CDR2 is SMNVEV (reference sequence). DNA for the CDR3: TGTGCCAGCAGTAAGGGACTAGCAGGGTACAATGAGCAGTTCTTC. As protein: CASSKGLAGYNEQFF.

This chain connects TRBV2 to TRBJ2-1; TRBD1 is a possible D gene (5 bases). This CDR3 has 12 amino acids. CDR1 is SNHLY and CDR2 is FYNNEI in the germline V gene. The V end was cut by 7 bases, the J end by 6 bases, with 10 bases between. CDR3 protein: CASKDSFNEQFF. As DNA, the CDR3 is TGTGCCAGCAAAGACAGTTTCAATGAGCAGTTCTTC.

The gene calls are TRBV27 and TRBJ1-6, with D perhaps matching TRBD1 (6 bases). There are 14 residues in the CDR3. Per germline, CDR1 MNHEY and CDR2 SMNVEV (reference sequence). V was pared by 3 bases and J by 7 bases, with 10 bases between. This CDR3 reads CASSFYRENSPLHF. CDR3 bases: TGTGCCAGCAGTTTCTACAGGGAGAATTCACCCCTCCACTTT.

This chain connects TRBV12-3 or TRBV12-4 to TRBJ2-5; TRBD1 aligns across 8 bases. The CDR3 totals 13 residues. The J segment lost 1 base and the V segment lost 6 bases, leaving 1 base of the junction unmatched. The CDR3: CASSGTGQETQYF. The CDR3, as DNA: TGTGCCAGCAGCGGGACAGGCCAAGAGACCCAGTACTTC.

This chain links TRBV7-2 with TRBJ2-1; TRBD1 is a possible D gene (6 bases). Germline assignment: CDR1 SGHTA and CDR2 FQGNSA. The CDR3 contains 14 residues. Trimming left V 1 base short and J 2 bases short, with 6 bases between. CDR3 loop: CASSLGGPYNEQFF. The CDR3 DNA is TGTGCCAGCAGCTTAGGGGGGCCCTACAATGAGCAGTTCTTC. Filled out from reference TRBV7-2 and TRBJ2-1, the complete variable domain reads GAGVSQSPSNKVTEKGKDVELRCDPISGHTALYWYRQSLGQGLEFLIYFQGNSAPDKSGLPSDRFSAERTGGSVSTLTIQRTQQEDSAVYLCASSLGGPYNEQFFGPGTRLTVL.

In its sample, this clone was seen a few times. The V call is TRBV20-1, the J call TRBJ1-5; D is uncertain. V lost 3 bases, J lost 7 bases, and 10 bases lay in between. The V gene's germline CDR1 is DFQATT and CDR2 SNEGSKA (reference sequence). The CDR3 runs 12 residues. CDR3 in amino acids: CSASVGEQPQHF. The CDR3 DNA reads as TGCAGTGCTAGTGTGGGAGAGCAGCCCCAGCATTTT.

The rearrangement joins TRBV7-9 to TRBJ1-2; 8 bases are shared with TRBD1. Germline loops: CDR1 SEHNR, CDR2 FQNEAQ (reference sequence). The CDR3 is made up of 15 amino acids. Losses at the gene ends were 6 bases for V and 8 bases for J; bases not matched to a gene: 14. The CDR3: CASSRQDRVHTGYTF. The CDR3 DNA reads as TGTGCCAGCAGTCGACAGGACAGGGTTCATACGGGCTACACCTTC.

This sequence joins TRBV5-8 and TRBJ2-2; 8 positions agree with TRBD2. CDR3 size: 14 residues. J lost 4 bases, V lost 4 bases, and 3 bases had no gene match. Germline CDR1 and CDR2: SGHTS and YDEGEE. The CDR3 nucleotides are TGTGCCAGCAGCCCGACTAGCGCCACCGGGGAGCTGTTTTTT. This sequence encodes CASSPTSATGELFF.

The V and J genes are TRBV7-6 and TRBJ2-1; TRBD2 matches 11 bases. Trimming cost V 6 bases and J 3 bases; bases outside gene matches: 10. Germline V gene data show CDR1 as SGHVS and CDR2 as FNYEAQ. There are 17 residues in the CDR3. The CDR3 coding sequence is TGTGCCAGCAGAAAAATAGCGGGGGGGAGCCTCTACAATGAGCAGTTCTTC. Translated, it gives CASRKIAGGSLYNEQFF.

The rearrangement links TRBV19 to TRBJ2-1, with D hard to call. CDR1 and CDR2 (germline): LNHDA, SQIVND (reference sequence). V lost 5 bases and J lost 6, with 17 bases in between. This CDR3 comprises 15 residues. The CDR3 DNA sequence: TGTGCCAGTAGTGCCATCACGAGTGATGTCAATGAGCAGTTCTTC. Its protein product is CASSAITSDVNEQFF.

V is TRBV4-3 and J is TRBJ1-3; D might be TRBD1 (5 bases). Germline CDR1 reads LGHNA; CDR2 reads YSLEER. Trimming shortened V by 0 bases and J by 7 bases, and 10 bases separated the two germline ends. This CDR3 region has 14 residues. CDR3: CASSQDAGANTIYF. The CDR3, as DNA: TGCGCCAGCAGCCAAGATGCTGGGGCGAACACCATATATTTT.

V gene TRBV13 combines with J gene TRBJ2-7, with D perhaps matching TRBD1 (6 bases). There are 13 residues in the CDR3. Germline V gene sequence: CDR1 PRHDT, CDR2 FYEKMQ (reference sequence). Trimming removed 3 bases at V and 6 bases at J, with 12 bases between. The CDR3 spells CASSFGRGSEQYF. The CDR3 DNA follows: TGTGCCAGCAGCTTTGGCAGGGGTTCCGAGCAGTACTTC.